The rows below give T cell receptor beta chains drawn from one sample of a study of cytomegalovirus exposure and HLA in healthy donors. Repertoires were generated with immunoSEQ multiplex PCR, while TCRdb's copy carries only in-frame clones and drops some. Here the sample spans over 150,000 clones, just under 80% being singletons. Source material: PBMCs. The receptors come from a woman aged 45-65 years in good health and CMV-seropositive. Each CDR3 is given with its conserved first and last residue. The D gene is left open where the match is weak. Not all rows give a size; the values are once, few, many and, for expanded clones, a class.

size	D	V	J	DNA	CDR3
few	TRBD1	TRBV11-3	TRBJ1-4	TGTGCCAGCAGCCCGGACAGGGGAGGTGAAAAACTGTTTTTT	CASSPDRGGEKLFF
NA	TRBD2	TRBV2	TRBJ2-1	TGTGCCATACTAGCGGGGGGGAACAATGAGCAGTTCTTC	CAILAGGNNEQFF
few	TRBD2	TRBV6-6	TRBJ2-7	TGTGCCAGCACCCAATCGACTAGCGGGAGCTACGAGCAGTACTTC	CASTQSTSGSYEQYF
NA	TRBD2	TRBV7-2	TRBJ2-5	TGTGCCAGCACCGTGGATGGAGTAGCGGGGGAGACCCAGTACTTC	CASTVDGVAGETQYF
NA	NA	TRBV28	TRBJ2-1	TGTGCCAGCAGTATGGGCGGGGTGAATGAGCAGTTCTTC	CASSMGGVNEQFF
NA	TRBD2	TRBV5-1	TRBJ2-1	TGCGCCAGCAGTCCCGGGACTAGCGGGACTTACAATGAGCAGTTCTTC	CASSPGTSGTYNEQFF
NA	NA	TRBV30	TRBJ1-1	TGTGCCTGGAGTCCAACAGGGAACACTGAAGCTTTCTTT	CAWSPTGNTEAFF
NA	TRBD1	TRBV30	TRBJ1-5	TGTGCCTGGAGTGCGGGACAGGTGAATCAGCCCCAGCATTTT	CAWSAGQVNQPQHF
few	TRBD1	TRBV29-1	TRBJ2-3	TGCAGCGTTGAAGCCGGGACAGGGTACACAGATACGCAGTATTTT	CSVEAGTGYTDTQYF
NA	NA	TRBV28	TRBJ1-2	TGTGCCAGCAGTACAGGAAACTATGGCTACACCTTC	CASSTGNYGYTF
NA	NA	TRBV20-1	TRBJ1-2	TGCAGTGCCGGACAACACTATGGCTACACCTTC	CSAGQHYGYTF
NA	TRBD1	TRBV30	TRBJ1-1	TGTGCCGCCTCACAGGGGGCGATTGCTTTCTTT	CAASQGAIAFF
NA	NA	TRBV30	TRBJ2-7	TGTGCCTGGAGTGTCGCGGGGCCAGCTATTATGGAGCAGTACTTC	CAWSVAGPAIMEQYF
NA	NA	TRBV2	TRBJ2-7	TGTGCCAGCAGCCCATTTGGTAGCAGAGGGATGGGGGAGCAGTACTTC	CASSPFGSRGMGEQYF
NA	TRBD2	TRBV5-4	TRBJ2-5	TGTGCCAGCAGCCCGGAGGGGACTAGCGGGGGGCGGGGAGAGACCCAGTACTTC	CASSPEGTSGGRGETQYF
NA	NA	TRBV19	TRBJ2-3	TGTGCCAGTAGTATAACGGCGGGGCCGGATACGCAGTATTTT	CASSITAGPDTQYF
NA	TRBD1	TRBV19	TRBJ1-1	TGTGCCAGTAGTGTAAACAGGGGCACTGAAGCTTTCTTT	CASSVNRGTEAFF
NA	TRBD2	TRBV19	TRBJ2-7	TGTGCCAGTAGTATGGGACTAGCGGGGTTCGAGCAGTACTTC	CASSMGLAGFEQYF
NA	NA	TRBV5-8	TRBJ1-5	TGTGCCAGCAGCCCCGACCGTACCAACGGGAATCAGCCCCAGCATTTT	CASSPDRTNGNQPQHF
NA	NA	TRBV30	TRBJ1-2	TGTGCCTGGAGTCCGGGGGGAAGGGGATACACCTTC	CAWSPGGRGYTF
NA	NA	TRBV5-1	TRBJ2-2	TGCGCCAGTCGTGTGGGGGGAACCGGGGAGCTGTTTTTT	CASRVGGTGELFF
NA	TRBD2	TRBV5-4	TRBJ2-1	TGTGCCAGCAGCCCGCCGGCTAGCGGTTACAATGAGCAGTTCTTC	CASSPPASGYNEQFF